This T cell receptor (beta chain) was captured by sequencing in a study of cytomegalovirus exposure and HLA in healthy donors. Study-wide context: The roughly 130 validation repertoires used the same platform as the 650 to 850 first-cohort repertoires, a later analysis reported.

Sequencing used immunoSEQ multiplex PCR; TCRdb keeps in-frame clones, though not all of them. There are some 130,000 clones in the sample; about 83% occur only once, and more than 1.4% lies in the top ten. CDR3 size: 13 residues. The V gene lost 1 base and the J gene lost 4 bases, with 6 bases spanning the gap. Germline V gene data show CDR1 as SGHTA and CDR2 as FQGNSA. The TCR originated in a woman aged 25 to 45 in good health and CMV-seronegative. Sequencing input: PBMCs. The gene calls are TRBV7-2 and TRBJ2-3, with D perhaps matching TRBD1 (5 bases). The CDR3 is CASSLEGADTQYF. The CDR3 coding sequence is TGTGCCAGCAGCTTAGAAGGGGCAGATACGCAGTATTTT. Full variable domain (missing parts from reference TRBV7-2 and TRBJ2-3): GAGVSQSPSNKVTEKGKDVELRCDPISGHTALYWYRQSLGQGLEFLIYFQGNSAPDKSGLPSDRFSAERTGGSVSTLTIQRTQQEDSAVYLCASSLEGADTQYFGPGTRLTVL.